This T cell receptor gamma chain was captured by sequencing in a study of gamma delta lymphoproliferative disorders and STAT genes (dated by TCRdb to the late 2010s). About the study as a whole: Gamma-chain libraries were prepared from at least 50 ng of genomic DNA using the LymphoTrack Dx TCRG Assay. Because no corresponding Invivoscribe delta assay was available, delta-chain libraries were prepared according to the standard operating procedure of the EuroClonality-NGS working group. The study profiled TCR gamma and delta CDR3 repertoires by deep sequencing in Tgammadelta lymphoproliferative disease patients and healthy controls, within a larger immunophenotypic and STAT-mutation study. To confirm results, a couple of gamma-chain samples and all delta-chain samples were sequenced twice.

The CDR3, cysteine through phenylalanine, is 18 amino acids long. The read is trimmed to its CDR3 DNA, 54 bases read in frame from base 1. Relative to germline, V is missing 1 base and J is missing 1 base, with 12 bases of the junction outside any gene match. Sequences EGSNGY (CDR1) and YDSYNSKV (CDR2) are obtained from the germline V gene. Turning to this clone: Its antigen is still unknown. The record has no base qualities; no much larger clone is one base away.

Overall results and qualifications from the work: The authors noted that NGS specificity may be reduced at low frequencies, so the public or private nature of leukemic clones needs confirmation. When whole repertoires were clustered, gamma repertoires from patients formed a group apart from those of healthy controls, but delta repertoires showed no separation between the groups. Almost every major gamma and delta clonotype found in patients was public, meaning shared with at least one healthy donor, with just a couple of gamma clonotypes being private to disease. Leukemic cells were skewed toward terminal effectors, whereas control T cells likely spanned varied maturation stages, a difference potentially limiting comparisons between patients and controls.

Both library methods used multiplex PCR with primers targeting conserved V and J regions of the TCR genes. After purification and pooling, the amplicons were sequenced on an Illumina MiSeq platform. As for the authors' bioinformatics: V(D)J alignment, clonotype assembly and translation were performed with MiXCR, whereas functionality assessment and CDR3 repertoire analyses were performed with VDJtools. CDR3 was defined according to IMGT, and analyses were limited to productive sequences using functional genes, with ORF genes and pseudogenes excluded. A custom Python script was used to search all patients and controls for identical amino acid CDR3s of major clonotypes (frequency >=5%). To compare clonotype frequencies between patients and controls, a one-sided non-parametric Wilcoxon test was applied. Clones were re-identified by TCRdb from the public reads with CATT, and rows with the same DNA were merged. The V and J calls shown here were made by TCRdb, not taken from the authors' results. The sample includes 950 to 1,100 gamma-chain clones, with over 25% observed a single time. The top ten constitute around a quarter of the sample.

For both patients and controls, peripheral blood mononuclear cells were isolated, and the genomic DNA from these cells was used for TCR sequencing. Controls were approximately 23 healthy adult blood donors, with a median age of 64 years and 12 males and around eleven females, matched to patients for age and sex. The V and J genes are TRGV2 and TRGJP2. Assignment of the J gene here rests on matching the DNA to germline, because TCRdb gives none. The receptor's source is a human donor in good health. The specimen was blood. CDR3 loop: CATWDGYQVLSSDWIKTF. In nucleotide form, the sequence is TGTGCCACCTGGGACGGATACCAAGTTCTTAGTAGTGATTGGATCAAGACGTTT.